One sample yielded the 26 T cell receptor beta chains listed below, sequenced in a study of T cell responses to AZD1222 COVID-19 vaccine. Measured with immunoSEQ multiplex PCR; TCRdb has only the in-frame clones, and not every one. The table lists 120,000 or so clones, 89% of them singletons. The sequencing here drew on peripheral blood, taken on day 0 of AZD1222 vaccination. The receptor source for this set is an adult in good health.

The CDR3 DNA is TGCGCCAGCAGCTTCCAGGGGGCGCATGACGAGCAGTACTTC. Translation: CASSFQGAHDEQYF. The gene calls are TRBV5-1 and TRBJ2-7; TRBD1 agrees at 8 bases. CDR1 and CDR2 (germline): SGHRS, YFSETQ. The length of the CDR3 is 14 residues. V lost 2 bases, J lost 5 bases, and 6 bases stayed unmatched.

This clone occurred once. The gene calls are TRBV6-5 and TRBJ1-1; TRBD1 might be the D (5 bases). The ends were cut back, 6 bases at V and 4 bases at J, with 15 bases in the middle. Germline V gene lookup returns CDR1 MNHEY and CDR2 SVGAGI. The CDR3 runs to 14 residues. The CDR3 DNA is TGTGCCAGCAGAAGCCTGGGGGGGGGCACTGAAGCTTTCTTT. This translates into CASRSLGGGTEAFF.

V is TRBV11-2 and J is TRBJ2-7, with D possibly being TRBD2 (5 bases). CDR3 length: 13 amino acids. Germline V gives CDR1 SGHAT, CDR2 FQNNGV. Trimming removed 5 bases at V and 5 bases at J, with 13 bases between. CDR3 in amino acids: CASSPLDSDEQYF. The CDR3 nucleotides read TGTGCCAGCAGCCCGTTGGATAGCGACGAGCAGTACTTC.

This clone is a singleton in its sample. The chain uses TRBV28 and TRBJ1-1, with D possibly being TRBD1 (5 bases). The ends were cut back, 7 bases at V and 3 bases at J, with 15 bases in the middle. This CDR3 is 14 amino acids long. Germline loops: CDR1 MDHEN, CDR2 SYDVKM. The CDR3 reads CASNGGLRHTEAFF. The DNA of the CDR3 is TGTGCCAGCAACGGGGGACTCCGTCACACTGAAGCTTTCTTT.

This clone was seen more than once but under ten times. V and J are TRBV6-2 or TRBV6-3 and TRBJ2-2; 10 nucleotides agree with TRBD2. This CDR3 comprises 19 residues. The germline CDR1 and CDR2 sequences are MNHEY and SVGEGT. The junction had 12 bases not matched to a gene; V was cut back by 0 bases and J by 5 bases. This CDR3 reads CASSYSMELAGRFTGELFF. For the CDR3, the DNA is TGTGCCAGCAGTTACTCGATGGAACTAGCGGGAAGATTTACCGGGGAGCTGTTTTTT.

The CDR3 reads CATSDQGYHEQYF. CDR3 DNA: TGTGCCACCAGTGATCAGGGTTACCACGAGCAGTACTTC. The chain is built from TRBV24-1 and TRBJ2-7; TRBD1 might be the D (5 bases). Germline CDR1 and CDR2: KGHDR and SFDVKD. The V and J ends lost 3 bases and 5 bases respectively, with 10 bases between them. This CDR3 region has 13 residues.

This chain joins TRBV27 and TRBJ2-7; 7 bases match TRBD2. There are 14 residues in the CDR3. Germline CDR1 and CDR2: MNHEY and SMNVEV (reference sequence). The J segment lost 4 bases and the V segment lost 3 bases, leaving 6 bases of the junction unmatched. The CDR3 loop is CASSLGGSPYEQYF. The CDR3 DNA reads TGTGCCAGCAGTTTGGGGGGGTCCCCGTACGAGCAGTACTTC.

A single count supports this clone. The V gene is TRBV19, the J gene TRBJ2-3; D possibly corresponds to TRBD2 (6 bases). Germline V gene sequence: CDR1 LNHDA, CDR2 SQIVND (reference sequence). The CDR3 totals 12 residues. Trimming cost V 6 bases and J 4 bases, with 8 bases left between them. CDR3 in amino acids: CASSGRPDTQYF. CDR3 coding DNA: TGTGCCAGTAGCGGGAGACCAGATACGCAGTATTTT.

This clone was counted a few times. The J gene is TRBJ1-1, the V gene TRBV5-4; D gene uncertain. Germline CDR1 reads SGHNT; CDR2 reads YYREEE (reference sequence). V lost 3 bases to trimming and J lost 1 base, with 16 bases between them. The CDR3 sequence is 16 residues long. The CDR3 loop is CASSSLYFSENTEAFF. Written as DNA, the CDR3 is TGTGCCAGCAGCTCCCTCTATTTTTCGGAGAACACTGAAGCTTTCTTT. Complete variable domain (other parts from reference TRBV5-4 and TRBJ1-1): ETGVTQSPTHLIKTRGQQVTLRCSSQSGHNTVSWYQQALGQGPQFIFQYYREEENGRGNFPPRFSGLQFPNYSSELNVNALELDDSALYLCASSSLYFSENTEAFFGQGTRLTVV.

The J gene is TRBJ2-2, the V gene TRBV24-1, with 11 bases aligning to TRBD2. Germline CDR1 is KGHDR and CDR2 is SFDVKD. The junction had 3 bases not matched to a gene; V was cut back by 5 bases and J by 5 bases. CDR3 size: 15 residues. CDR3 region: CATSVWTSGTGELFF. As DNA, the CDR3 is TGTGCCACCAGTGTCTGGACTAGCGGGACCGGGGAGCTGTTTTTT.

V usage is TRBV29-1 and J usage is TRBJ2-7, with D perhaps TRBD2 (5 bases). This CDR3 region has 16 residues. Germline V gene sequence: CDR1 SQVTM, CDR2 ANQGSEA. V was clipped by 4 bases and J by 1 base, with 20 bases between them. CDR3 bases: TGCAGCGTTGCTAGAGGTGGAGGCGGTTTTTCCTACGAGCAGTACTTC. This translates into CSVARGGGGFSYEQYF.

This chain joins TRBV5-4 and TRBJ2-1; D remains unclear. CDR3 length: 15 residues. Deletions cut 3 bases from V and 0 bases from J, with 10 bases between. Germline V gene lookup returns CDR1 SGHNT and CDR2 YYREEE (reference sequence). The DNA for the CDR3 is TGTGCCAGCAGCTCAGGAGCGAGCTCCTACAATGAGCAGTTCTTC. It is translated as CASSSGASSYNEQFF.

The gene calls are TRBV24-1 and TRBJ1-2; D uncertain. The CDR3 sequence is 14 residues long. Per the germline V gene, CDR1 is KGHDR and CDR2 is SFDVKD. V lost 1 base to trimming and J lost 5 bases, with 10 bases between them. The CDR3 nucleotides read TGTGCCACCAGTGATTTCTCGTTGGGGTATGGCTACACCTTC. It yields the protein CATSDFSLGYGYTF.

The CDR3 sequence is CASSFTPGNTIYF. The CDR3 DNA is TGTGCCAGCAGCTTCACTCCCGGAAACACCATATATTTT. The V and J genes are TRBV5-5 and TRBJ1-3; no clear D gene. There are 13 residues in the CDR3. Looked up from germline, CDR1 is SGHKS and CDR2 is YYEKEE (reference sequence). Trimming took 2 bases from V and 4 from J, leaving 7 bases between them.

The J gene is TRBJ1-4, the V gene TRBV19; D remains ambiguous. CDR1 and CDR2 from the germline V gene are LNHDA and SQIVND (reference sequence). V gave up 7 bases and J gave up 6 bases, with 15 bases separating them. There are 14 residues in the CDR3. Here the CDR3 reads CASTPGADDEKLFF. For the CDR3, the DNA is TGTGCCAGTACCCCCGGCGCAGATGATGAAAAACTGTTTTTT.

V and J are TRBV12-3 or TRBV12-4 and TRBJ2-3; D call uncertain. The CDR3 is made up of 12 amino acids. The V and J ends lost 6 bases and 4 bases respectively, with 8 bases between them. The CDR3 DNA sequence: TGTGCCAGCAGCCTCTGGGCAGATACGCAGTATTTT. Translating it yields CASSLWADTQYF.

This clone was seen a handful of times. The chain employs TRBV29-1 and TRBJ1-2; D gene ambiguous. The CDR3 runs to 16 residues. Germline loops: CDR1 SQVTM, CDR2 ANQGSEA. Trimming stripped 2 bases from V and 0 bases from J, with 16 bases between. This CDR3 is CSVEIRQHSANYGYTF. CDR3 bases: TGCAGCGTTGAAATTCGCCAGCACTCAGCTAACTATGGCTACACCTTC.

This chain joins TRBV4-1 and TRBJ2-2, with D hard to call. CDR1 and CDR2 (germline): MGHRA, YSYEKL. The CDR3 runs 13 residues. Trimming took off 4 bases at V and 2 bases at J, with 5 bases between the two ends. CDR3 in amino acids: CASSPSNTGELFF. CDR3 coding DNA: TGCGCCAGCAGCCCTAGTAACACCGGGGAGCTGTTTTTT.

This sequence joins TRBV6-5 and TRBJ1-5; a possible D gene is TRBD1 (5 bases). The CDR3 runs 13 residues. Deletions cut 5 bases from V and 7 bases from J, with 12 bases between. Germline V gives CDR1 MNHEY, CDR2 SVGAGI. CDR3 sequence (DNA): TGTGCCAGCAGTAGGGCAGGGCGACAGCCCCAGCATTTT. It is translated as CASSRAGRQPQHF.

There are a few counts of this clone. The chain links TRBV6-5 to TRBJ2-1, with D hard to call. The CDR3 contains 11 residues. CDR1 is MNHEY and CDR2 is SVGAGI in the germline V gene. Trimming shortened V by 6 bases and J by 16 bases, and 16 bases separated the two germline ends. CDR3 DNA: TGTGCCAGCAGAACTGACCAAAGGGTTTTCTTC. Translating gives CASRTDQRVFF.

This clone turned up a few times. CDR3 amino acids: CASSLEGAYNSPLHF. Written as DNA, the CDR3 is TGTGCCAGCAGCTTGGAGGGTGCGTATAATTCACCCCTCCACTTT. V is TRBV27 and J is TRBJ1-6; D is uncertain. V lost 6 bases to trimming and J lost 4 bases, with 13 bases between them. The CDR3 length is 15 residues. Germline CDR1 is MNHEY and CDR2 is SMNVEV (reference sequence).

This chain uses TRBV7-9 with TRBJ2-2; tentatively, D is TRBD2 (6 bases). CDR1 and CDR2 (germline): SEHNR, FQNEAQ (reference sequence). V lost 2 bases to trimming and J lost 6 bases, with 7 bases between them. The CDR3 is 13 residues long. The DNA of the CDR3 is TGTGCCAGCAGCTTACTAGCGCCCGGGGAGCTGTTTTTT. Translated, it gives CASSLLAPGELFF.

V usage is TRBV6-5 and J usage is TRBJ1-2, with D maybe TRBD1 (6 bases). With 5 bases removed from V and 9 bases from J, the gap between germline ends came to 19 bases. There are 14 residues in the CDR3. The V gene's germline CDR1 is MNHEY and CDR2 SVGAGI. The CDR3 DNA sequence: TGTGCCAGCAGTCGTACAGGGAGCTCAAGGAGCTACACCTTC. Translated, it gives CASSRTGSSRSYTF.

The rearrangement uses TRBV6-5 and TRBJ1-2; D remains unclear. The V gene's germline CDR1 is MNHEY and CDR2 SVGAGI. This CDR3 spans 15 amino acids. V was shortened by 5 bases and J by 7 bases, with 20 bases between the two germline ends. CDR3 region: CASSLDTSSAGGYTF. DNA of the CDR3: TGTGCCAGCAGTCTTGACACCTCCTCGGCCGGTGGCTACACCTTC.

This CDR3 is CASSRTVEAFF. DNA for the CDR3: TGTGCCAGCAGTCGGACAGTTGAAGCTTTCTTT. The chain joins TRBV2 to TRBJ1-1; tentative D call: TRBD1 (6 bases). The CDR3 sequence is 11 residues long. CDR1 and CDR2 (germline): SNHLY, FYNNEI. Trimming pared 5 bases from V and 7 bases from J, leaving 8 bases between.

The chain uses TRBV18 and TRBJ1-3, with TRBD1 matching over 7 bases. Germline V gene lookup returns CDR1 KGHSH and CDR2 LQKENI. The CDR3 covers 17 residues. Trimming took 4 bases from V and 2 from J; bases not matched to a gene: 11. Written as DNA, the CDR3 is TGTGCCAGCTCACTACTCCCCGCCGGGACAGCTGGAAACACCATATATTTT. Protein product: CASSLLPAGTAGNTIYF.